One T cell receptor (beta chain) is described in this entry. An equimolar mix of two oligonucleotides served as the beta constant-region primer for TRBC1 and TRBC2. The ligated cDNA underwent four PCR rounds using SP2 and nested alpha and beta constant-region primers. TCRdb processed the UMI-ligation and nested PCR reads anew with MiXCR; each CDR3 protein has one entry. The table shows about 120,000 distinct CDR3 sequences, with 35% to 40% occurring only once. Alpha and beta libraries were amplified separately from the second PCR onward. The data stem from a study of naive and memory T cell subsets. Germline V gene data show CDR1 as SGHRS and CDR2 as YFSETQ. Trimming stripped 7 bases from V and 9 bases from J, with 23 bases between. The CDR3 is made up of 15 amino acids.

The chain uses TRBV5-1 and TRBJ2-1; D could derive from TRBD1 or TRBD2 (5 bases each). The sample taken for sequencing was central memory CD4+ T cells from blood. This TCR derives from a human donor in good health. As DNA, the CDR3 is TGCGCCAGCCGCCTAACGTGGCAGGGAGTCGCTGAGCAGTTCTTC. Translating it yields CASRLTWQGVAEQFF.